A selection of T cell receptor beta chains follows, all from one sample in a study of blood T cell repertoires in COVID-19. The data were produced by immunoSEQ multiplex PCR, yet TCRdb's version contains in-frame clones alone and is incomplete. The sample has roughly 250,000 clones, around 86% seen once. The sequencing sample was made of PBMCs or T cells enriched from blood (not recorded which). Every receptor here comes from a woman aged 50 to 60 who had recovered from COVID-19. The CDR3 runs from the conserved cysteine through the conserved F or W. The D gene is left open where the match is weak. The size field is filled for only some rows; it gives once, few, many or a size class.

J | V | D | size | CDR3 | DNA
TRBJ2-5 | TRBV7-8 | TRBD1 | NA | CASSSFRTGMKTQYF | TGTGCCAGCAGCTCGTTTCGGACAGGGATGAAGACCCAGTACTTC
TRBJ1-2 | TRBV27 | NA | NA | CASSLRLGRGYTF | TGTGCCAGCAGTTTAAGGTTAGGGAGGGGCTACACCTTC
TRBJ2-7 | TRBV4-1 | NA | few | CASSQEDSTYEQYF | TGCGCCAGCAGCCAAGAGGACAGCACCTACGAGCAGTACTTC
TRBJ2-2 | TRBV9 | NA | NA | CASSVDGSNTGELFF | TGTGCCAGCAGCGTAGACGGGTCGAACACCGGGGAGCTGTTTTTT
TRBJ2-5 | TRBV3-1/TRBV3-2 | NA | few | CASSVALLVTETQYF | TGTGCCAGCAGCGTAGCTTTATTAGTAACGGAGACCCAGTACTTC
TRBJ1-2 | TRBV4-1 | NA | NA | CASSQDSFPSYGYTF | TGCGCCAGCAGCCAAGATTCCTTTCCCTCCTATGGCTACACCTTC
TRBJ1-1 | TRBV6-1 | NA | NA | CASSEDRRVGRTEAFF | TGTGCCAGCAGTGAAGACCGGAGGGTTGGTCGGACTGAAGCTTTCTTT
TRBJ1-5 | TRBV28 | TRBD1 | NA | CASSPTGLGQPQHF | TGTGCCAGCAGTCCGACAGGGTTGGGACAGCCCCAGCATTTT
TRBJ1-2 | TRBV4-2 | NA | NA | CASSQFALEAGKGSYTF | TGTGCCAGCAGCCAATTTGCCCTGGAAGCGGGGAAGGGCAGCTACACCTTC
TRBJ2-3 | TRBV7-6 | TRBD1 | NA | CASSHPRRTGGTDTQYF | TGTGCCAGCAGCCACCCCCGCCGGACAGGGGGGACAGATACGCAGTATTTT
TRBJ1-1 | TRBV6-2/TRBV6-3 | TRBD1 | NA | CASSSWTGYSTEAFF | TGTGCCAGCAGTTCCTGGACAGGATATAGCACTGAAGCTTTCTTT
TRBJ2-3 | TRBV24-1 | NA | NA | CATSPQGGGDTQYF | TGTGCCACCAGTCCCCAGGGCGGAGGGGATACGCAGTATTTT
TRBJ2-7 | TRBV19 | TRBD1 | NA | CASSGDRIYEQYF | TGTGCCAGTAGTGGGGACAGGATCTACGAGCAGTACTTC
TRBJ2-4 | TRBV7-2 | NA | few | CASSRDTSPNAKNIQYF | TGTGCCAGCAGCCGGGATACTAGCCCCAATGCGAAAAACATTCAGTACTTC
TRBJ1-4 | TRBV5-1 | TRBD1 | once | CASSPGGSRNEKLFF | TGCGCCAGCAGCCCAGGGGGCAGCCGTAATGAAAAACTGTTTTTT
TRBJ1-2 | TRBV25-1 | TRBD1 | few | CASSGPLTGAYGYTF | TGTGCCAGCAGTGGGCCCCTTACAGGGGCTTATGGCTACACCTTC
TRBJ2-3 | TRBV3-1/TRBV3-2 | NA | NA | CASSHPETSTDTQYF | TGTGCCAGCAGCCACCCGGAGACTAGCACAGATACGCAGTATTTT
TRBJ1-4 | TRBV4-2 | TRBD1 | NA | CASSGDREGEKLFF | TGTGCCAGCAGCGGGGACAGGGAAGGGGAAAAACTGTTTTTT
TRBJ2-1 | TRBV28 | NA | NA | CASSLFGRGYNEQFF | TGTGCCAGCAGTTTATTTGGTCGGGGCTACAATGAGCAGTTCTTC
TRBJ1-4 | TRBV5-1 | TRBD1 | NA | CASSQGQPNEKLFF | TGCGCCAGCAGCCAGGGACAGCCTAATGAAAAACTGTTTTTT
TRBJ1-1 | TRBV30 | NA | NA | CAWSPKPHRVFMNTEAFF | TGTGCCTGGAGTCCTAAGCCCCACAGGGTATTTATGAACACTGAAGCTTTCTTT
TRBJ2-7 | TRBV6-5 | NA | NA | CASSYLGYDEQYF | TGTGCCAGCAGTTACCTCGGTTATGACGAGCAGTACTTC
TRBJ2-2 | TRBV19 | NA | NA | CASSMTGNTGELFF | TGTGCCAGTAGTATGACAGGGAACACCGGGGAGCTGTTTTTT
TRBJ2-1 | TRBV11-2 | TRBD2 | once | CASSLSRLAGSSYNEQFF | TGTGCCAGCAGCTTATCCAGGCTAGCGGGATCCTCCTACAATGAGCAGTTCTTC
TRBJ1-6 | TRBV6-5 | NA | NA | CASSLLLDSPLHF | TGTGCCAGCAGTCTTCTCCTCGATTCACCCCTCCACTTT
TRBJ1-1 | TRBV7-6 | NA | NA | CASSLEILNTEAFF | TGTGCCAGCAGCTTAGAAATCTTGAACACTGAAGCTTTCTTT
TRBJ1-4 | TRBV5-1 | NA | NA | CASSFNRERDEKLFF | TGCGCCAGCAGCTTCAACAGGGAAAGGGATGAAAAACTGTTTTTT
TRBJ2-2 | TRBV11-2 | NA | NA | CASSLNSFTGELFF | TGTGCCAGCAGCTTAAACAGCTTTACCGGGGAGCTGTTTTTT
TRBJ2-1 | TRBV9 | TRBD1 | NA | CASSVALGGFEQFF | TGTGCCAGCAGCGTAGCTTTAGGGGGCTTTGAGCAGTTCTTC
TRBJ2-7 | TRBV6-2/TRBV6-3 | TRBD2 | NA | CASGPGTSGIYEQYF | TGTGCCAGCGGCCCCGGGACTAGCGGGATTTACGAGCAGTACTTC
TRBJ1-2 | TRBV6-6 | TRBD1 | few | CASSSTGGINYGYTF | TGTGCCAGCAGTTCGACAGGGGGAATTAACTATGGCTACACCTTC
TRBJ2-3 | TRBV4-2 | NA | once | CASSHETSTDTQYF | TGTGCCAGCAGCCATGAGACTAGCACAGATACGCAGTATTTT
TRBJ2-1 | TRBV24-1 | TRBD2 | NA | CATSDLFSGSINEQFF | TGTGCCACCAGTGATTTGTTTAGCGGGAGTATCAATGAGCAGTTCTTC
TRBJ1-1 | TRBV19 | TRBD1 | few | CASWDRVPEAFF | TGTGCCAGCTGGGACAGGGTCCCTGAAGCTTTCTTT
TRBJ2-6 | TRBV7-9 | NA | few | CASSYETGLGSGANVLTF | TGTGCCAGCAGCTACGAGACAGGCCTAGGGTCTGGGGCCAACGTCCTGACTTTC
TRBJ2-5 | TRBV11-2 | NA | NA | CASSGGTVNTQYF | TGTGCCAGCAGCGGCGGGACGGTCAACACCCAGTACTTC
TRBJ2-3 | TRBV28 | TRBD2 | NA | CASSGRADLDTQYF | TGTGCCAGCAGCGGGAGGGCAGACTTAGATACGCAGTATTTT
TRBJ2-3 | TRBV2 | NA | NA | CASSEEEGVDTQYF | TGTGCCAGCAGTGAAGAGGAGGGAGTAGATACGCAGTATTTT
TRBJ1-1 | TRBV3-1/TRBV3-2 | NA | NA | CASSQDDGEAFF | TGTGCCAGCAGCCAAGACGACGGGGAAGCTTTCTTT
TRBJ1-6 | TRBV6-5 | TRBD1 | NA | CASSPGQRENSPLHF | TGTGCCAGCAGCCCGGGACAGAGAGAAAATTCACCCCTCCACTTT
TRBJ1-2 | TRBV7-9 | NA | few | CASSFLGAEGYTF | TGTGCCAGCAGCTTTCTGGGGGCTGAGGGCTACACCTTC
TRBJ1-5 | TRBV19 | TRBD1 | NA | CATRTEDRSNQPQHF | TGTGCCACCCGGACTGAGGACAGGAGCAATCAGCCCCAGCATTTT
TRBJ2-5 | TRBV9 | NA | NA | CASSVELAMGTQYF | TGTGCCAGCAGCGTAGAGCTAGCCATGGGGACCCAGTACTTC
TRBJ2-6 | TRBV7-9 | NA | NA | CASIFPGAGANVLTF | TGTGCCAGCATCTTTCCGGGTGCTGGGGCCAACGTCCTGACTTTC
TRBJ2-2 | TRBV19 | NA | once | CASSINSPNTGELFF | TGTGCCAGTAGTATAAACAGCCCGAACACCGGGGAGCTGTTTTTT
TRBJ2-2 | TRBV7-2 | TRBD2 | NA | CASSASRAGAGELFF | TGTGCCAGCAGCGCTAGTCGTGCGGGAGCCGGGGAGCTGTTTTTT
TRBJ1-1 | TRBV5-1 | NA | NA | CASSSNRGTLGTEAFF | TGCGCCAGCAGCTCAAACCGGGGGACCTTGGGTACTGAAGCTTTCTTT
TRBJ1-4 | TRBV7-2 | TRBD1 | NA | CASGPDRGNEKLFF | TGTGCCAGCGGCCCGGACAGGGGGAATGAAAAACTGTTTTTT
TRBJ1-1 | TRBV2 | NA | NA | CASSARQIMNTEAFF | TGTGCCAGCAGCGCAAGACAGATCATGAACACTGAAGCTTTCTTT
TRBJ2-3 | TRBV27 | TRBD1 | NA | CASSLSGQGEDTQYF | TGTGCCAGCAGTTTATCGGGGCAGGGGGAAGATACGCAGTATTTT
TRBJ2-1 | TRBV7-9 | TRBD2 | NA | CASSPLSAGGSYNEQFF | TGTGCCAGCAGCCCACTGTCAGCGGGAGGTTCCTACAATGAGCAGTTCTTC
TRBJ1-1 | TRBV10-1 | NA | few | CASSGSGNTEAFF | TGCGCCAGCAGTGGGTCCGGGAACACTGAAGCTTTCTTT
TRBJ1-6 | TRBV19 | TRBD1 | NA | CASQRTGFGSPLHF | TGTGCCAGTCAAAGGACAGGGTTCGGATCACCCCTCCACTTT
TRBJ2-7 | TRBV28 | NA | NA | CASSAPGQSYEQYF | TGTGCCAGCAGTGCTCCGGGACAATCCTACGAGCAGTACTTC
TRBJ1-3 | TRBV5-4 | TRBD1 | NA | CASSVDRGGNTIYF | TGTGCCAGCAGCGTCGACAGGGGTGGAAACACCATATATTTT
TRBJ2-3 | TRBV28 | TRBD2 | NA | CASSALAGGPDTQYF | TGTGCCAGCAGCGCACTAGCGGGAGGTCCAGATACGCAGTATTTT
TRBJ1-6 | TRBV5-8 | NA | NA | CASRQKGGTGSPLHF | TGTGCCAGCCGTCAAAAAGGGGGAACGGGTTCACCCCTCCACTTT